This T cell receptor (beta chain) is from a study of blood T cells in healthy people across ages. The J segment lost 4 bases and the V segment lost 3 bases, leaving 4 bases of the junction unmatched. In germline, CDR1 is KGHDR, CDR2 SFDVKD. This CDR3 contains 16 residues. At least ten counts were recorded for this clonotype. Its antigen is still unknown. Study conclusions and caveats: Naive CD4+ cell counts and diversity both ran higher in long-lived than in aged donors. Older individuals had lower TCR beta diversity per million T cells (the decline was roughly linear).

A second PCR of 7 to 11 cycles used a sample-barcoded 5' primer and a J-beta primer mix. Each cDNA molecule, via a template-switch adaptor with 12 random nucleotides, was tagged. From the 5' RACE reads, TCRdb called clonotypes with MiXCR, one entry per CDR3 protein. Of 550,000 to 600,000 distinct CDR3 sequences in the sample, roughly 48% were seen once. This clonotype was obtained from a man aged 80 or over in good health. J is TRBJ2-1 and V is TRBV24-1, with 11 bases that match TRBD2. The sample was blood. The CDR3 DNA follows: TGTGCCACCAGTGATATTGGGACTAGCGGTTACAATGAGCAGTTCTTC. The encoded protein is CATSDIGTSGYNEQFF.